These 16 T cell receptor beta chains share one sample of origin, sequenced in a study of post-analysis software for immune sequencing data. TCR beta cDNA libraries included unique molecular identifiers. MiXCR was run by TCRdb on the PCR reads, yielding one entry per CDR3 protein. Among around 150,000 distinct CDR3 sequences listed, around 36% were seen once. The sample in question was blood, obtained after autologous hematopoietic stem cell transplantation. These receptor sequences come from a girl between 10 and 17 years old with multiple sclerosis.

V and J are TRBV6-6 and TRBJ2-7; either TRBD1 or TRBD2 may supply D (5 bases each). The V and J ends lost 2 bases and 4 bases respectively, with 15 bases between them. The germline gives CDR1 MNHNY, CDR2 SVGAGI (reference sequence). The CDR3 is 15 residues long. The CDR3: CASSYGGQVSYEQYF. CDR3 DNA: TGTGCCAGCAGTTACGGGGGTCAGGTTAGTTACGAGCAGTACTTC.

The table lists this clonotype with a count of one. This chain connects TRBV20-1 to TRBJ2-1; 10 bases agree with TRBD2. The ends lost 6 bases at V and 9 bases at J; junction bases unmatched: 14. The CDR3 totals 15 residues. CDR1 and CDR2 (germline): DFQATT, SNEGSKA (reference sequence). CDR3 bases: TGCAGTGCCAGGGGGTCGGGGCTAGCGGGAGCTGAGCAGTTCTTC. This gives the protein CSARGSGLAGAEQFF.

This clonotype was seen more than once but under ten times. The V gene is TRBV12-3 or TRBV12-4, the J gene TRBJ1-1; D gene uncertain. The length of the CDR3 is 16 residues. Trimming took off 6 bases at V and 0 bases at J, with 17 bases between the two ends. In DNA form, the CDR3 reads TGTGCCAGCAGCCCGGCCTCACCCCTATTGAACACTGAAGCTTTCTTT. This codes for CASSPASPLLNTEAFF.

Only a few counts were recorded for this clonotype. The gene calls are TRBV13 and TRBJ2-3, with TRBD2 identical over 7 bases. Germline V CDR1 and CDR2: PRHDT, FYEKMQ (reference sequence). There are 16 residues in the CDR3. Unmatched junction bases numbered 11, after V lost 6 bases and J lost 2 bases. DNA of the CDR3: TGTGCCAGCAGTTCCAGCGGGACTCCCTCCACAGATACGCAGTATTTT. This encodes CASSSSGTPSTDTQYF.

The gene calls are TRBV9 and TRBJ2-1; TRBD1 is a possible D gene (6 bases). The V end was cut by 3 bases, the J end by 11 bases, with 21 bases between. CDR1 SGDLS and CDR2 YYNGEE come from the germline V gene. The CDR3 covers 15 residues. In nucleotides, the CDR3 is TGTGCCAGCAGCGGGCGTTCAGGTGAGGGGACAAAGCAGTTCTTC. Protein sequence: CASSGRSGEGTKQFF. Complete variable domain (other parts from reference TRBV9 and TRBJ2-1): DSGVTQTPKHLITATGQRVTLRCSPRSGDLSVYWYQQSLDQGLQFLIQYYNGEERAKGNILERFSAQQFPDLHSELNLSSLELGDSALYFCASSGRSGEGTKQFFGPGTRLTVL.

This clonotype was seen a handful of times. This chain connects TRBV14 to TRBJ2-7; the D gene is possibly TRBD1 (6 bases). Germline V gene sequence: CDR1 SGHDN, CDR2 FVKESK. This CDR3 spans 13 amino acids. V was pared by 4 bases and J by 4 bases, with 11 bases between. The CDR3 region is CASSRGPTYEQYF. In DNA form, the CDR3 reads TGTGCCAGCAGCCGGGGGCCGACGTACGAGCAGTACTTC. The full variable domain, in which reference TRBV14 and TRBJ2-7 provide the parts outside the CDR3, is EAGVTQFPSHSVIEKGQTVTLRCDPISGHDNLYWYRRVMGKEIKFLLHFVKESKQDESGMPNNRFLAERTGGTYSTLKVQPAELEDSGVYFCASSRGPTYEQYFGPGTRLTVT.

The chain employs TRBV5-5 and TRBJ2-7; 10 bases line up with TRBD1. V trimming: 1 base; J trimming: 6 bases; junction bases outside the gene matches: 7. The V gene's germline CDR1 is SGHKS and CDR2 YYEKEE (reference sequence). This CDR3 has 15 amino acids. CDR3 nucleotides: TGTGCCAGCAGCTTGTACGACAGGGGGCTTCCCGAGCAGTACTTC. Translation: CASSLYDRGLPEQYF.

This sequence joins TRBV7-9 and TRBJ2-1; 11 bases map to TRBD2. CDR3 length equals 18 residues. After removal of 5 bases from V and 6 bases from J, the junction contained 15 bases not matched to a gene. CDR1 is SEHNR and CDR2 is FQNEAQ in the germline V gene (reference sequence). The CDR3 DNA follows: TGTGCCAGCAGCACCCACCCCTTAGCGGGAGGGTCGGGCAATGAGCAGTTCTTC. Protein product: CASSTHPLAGGSGNEQFF.

A few counts support this clonotype. The chain employs TRBV6-1 and TRBJ1-2; D is ambiguous. Trimming took off 1 base at V and 4 bases at J, with 10 bases between the two ends. This CDR3 region has 14 residues. Germline values: CDR1 MNHNS, CDR2 SASEGT. In nucleotides, the CDR3 is TGTGCCAGCAGTGAAGTAGAGGCATCCTATGGCTACACCTTC. Translating it yields CASSEVEASYGYTF.

The J gene is TRBJ2-1, the V gene TRBV20-1, with TRBD2 matching over 16 bases. This CDR3 region has 17 residues. Per germline, CDR1 DFQATT and CDR2 SNEGSKA (reference sequence). Losses at the gene ends were 5 bases for V and 0 bases for J; bases not matched to a gene: 4. The CDR3: CSALGLAGGSSYNEQFF. As DNA, the CDR3 is TGCAGTGCTTTGGGACTAGCGGGGGGGAGCTCCTACAATGAGCAGTTCTTC.

This sequence joins TRBV12-3 or TRBV12-4 and TRBJ2-7, with D tentatively TRBD2 (6 bases). This CDR3 contains 15 residues. Trimming shortened V by 2 bases and J by 2 bases, and 13 bases separated the two germline ends. CDR3 amino acids: CASSLSAGRPYEQYF. In DNA, the CDR3 is TGTGCCAGCAGTTTATCGGCAGGGAGGCCCTACGAGCAGTACTTC.

This clonotype was seen repeatedly, ten times or more. This chain uses TRBV10-3 with TRBJ1-4; D remains ambiguous. V gave up 3 bases and J gave up 4 bases, with 15 bases separating them. Germline V gene data show CDR1 as ENHRY and CDR2 as SYGVKD. CDR3 length: 16 residues. The CDR3 nucleotides are TGTGCCATCAGTGATGGAGGATCTTGGAGTAATGAAAAACTGTTTTTT. It translates to CAISDGGSWSNEKLFF.

The chain has TRBV7-8 and TRBJ1-2; possibly TRBD1 for D (6 bases). This CDR3 comprises 15 residues. CDR1 and CDR2 (germline): SGHVS, FQNEAQ. Trimming pared 1 base from V and 4 bases from J, leaving 13 bases between. The CDR3 nucleotides are TGTGCCAGCAGCTTAGATGCCAGGGGCGGCTATGGCTACACCTTC. Residues: CASSLDARGGYGYTF.

This clonotype was seen only a few times. The V and J genes are TRBV6-6 and TRBJ2-7; maybe TRBD2 (6 bases). The CDR3 has 16 amino acids. Germline V gene sequence: CDR1 MNHNY, CDR2 SVGAGI (reference sequence). V lost 1 base to trimming and J lost 0 bases, with 13 bases between them. Here the CDR3 reads CASSYFNSGISYEQYF. DNA for the CDR3: TGTGCCAGCAGTTACTTTAATAGCGGAATCTCCTACGAGCAGTACTTC.

The gene calls are TRBV9 and TRBJ2-7; 10 bases map to TRBD1. CDR1 is SGDLS and CDR2 is YYNGEE in the germline V gene. CDR3 length equals 15 residues. V lost 4 bases to trimming and J lost 2 bases; unmatched junction nucleotides: 6. CDR3 nucleotide sequence: TGTGCCAGCAGCCCCCGTGGACAGGGGGCCTACGAGCAGTACTTC. Translation gives CASSPRGQGAYEQYF.

Of note for this clonotype: This may stem from a read error, because a much larger clone lies one nucleotide away. The V and J genes are TRBV11-2 and TRBJ1-2; D may be TRBD1 (5 bases). In germline, CDR1 is SGHAT, CDR2 FQNNGV. CDR3 size: 13 residues. CDR3 nucleotide sequence: TGTACCAGCAGCTTAAGGGGAAACTATGGCTACACCTTC. Its translation is CTSSLRGNYGYTF. Supplemented by reference TRBV11-2 and TRBJ1-2, the full variable domain reads EAGVAQSPRYKIIEKRQSVAFWCNPISGHATLYWYQQILGQGPKLLIQFQNNGVVDDSQLPKDRFSAERLKGVDSTLKIQPAKLEDSAVYLCTSSLRGNYGYTFGSGTRLTVV.